The present T cell receptor beta chain was sequenced within a study of tumor-infiltrating lymphocytes in primary liver carcinoma. TCR beta cDNA came from about 500 ng total RNA, primed with a constant-region primer. Libraries of TCR beta came from three nested multiplex PCR rounds with slightly modified ARM-PCR. Primers for the first two PCR rounds were TRBV1-TRBV30 forward primers and a C-beta reverse primer (about 11 cycles per round). One entry per CDR3 protein results from TCRdb running MiXCR on the multiplex PCR reads. The sample records about 300,000 distinct CDR3 sequences, roughly two thirds being singletons. A word on this clonotype: Likely a read error: the CDR3 ends without its conserved phenylalanine or tryptophan.

Blood RNA came from unsorted whole blood; germline DNA was also extracted. Germline CDR1 MNHEY, CDR2 SVGAGI. The CDR3 contains 18 residues. The chain combines TRBV6-5 with TRBJ2-6; 10 positions agree with TRBD1. Sequenced material: peripheral blood. The TCR sequence derives from a man aged 40-55 years with primary liver carcinoma and hepatitis B virus infection. The CDR3 bases are TGTACCAGCACCCACCGGGGACAGGGGATTGGTGGGGCCAACGTCCTGACTTGC. This encodes CTSTHRGQGIGGANVLTC.